This TCR beta chain originates from a study of cytomegalovirus exposure and HLA in healthy donors. CDR3 length: 12 residues. Trimming cost V 4 bases and J 10 bases, with 14 bases left between them. The V gene's germline CDR1 is SGHNT and CDR2 YYREEE (reference sequence). Clones were read by immunoSEQ multiplex PCR, and TCRdb kept only the in-frame ones, dropping some. This sample yields about 98,000 clones, of which around nine tenths are seen a single time; under 4.5% belongs to the top ten. This clone appeared a few times. Sequencing was carried out using PBMCs. The receptor's source is a woman aged 30 to 39 in good health and CMV-seronegative. The chain uses TRBV5-4 and TRBJ1-1; no clear D gene. Written as DNA, the CDR3 is TGTGCCAGCAGCCCAGTGGGAGGAGGAGCTTTCTTT. Protein product: CASSPVGGGAFF.